The rows below give T cell receptor beta chains drawn from one sample of a study of blood T cell repertoires in COVID-19. This table comes from immunoSEQ multiplex PCR, and its TCRdb copy is limited to in-frame clones, with some not included. The sample has 240,000 or so clones, around 89% seen once. The sequencing input was peripheral blood. The receptors derive from a woman in her thirties or forties who had recovered from COVID-19. The CDR3 runs from the conserved cysteine through the conserved F or W. A D gene is named only where the DNA matches it firmly. Some rows have no size entry. The others give once, few or many, or a class for an expanded clone.

J	V	D	size	CDR3	DNA
TRBJ1-4	TRBV27	-	-	CASSGGHEKLFF	TGTGCCAGCAGCGGGGGTCACGAAAAACTGTTTTTT
TRBJ1-4	TRBV4-3	-	-	CASSQAGDRPNEKLFF	TGCGCCAGCAGCCAGGCGGGAGACAGACCGAATGAAAAACTGTTTTTT
TRBJ2-7	TRBV4-1	TRBD1	once	CASSPPGQIYEQYF	TGCGCCAGCAGCCCCCCGGGACAGATATACGAGCAGTACTTC
TRBJ1-1	TRBV10-3	-	few	CAISGTEGTEAFF	TGTGCCATCAGCGGCACAGAGGGCACTGAAGCTTTCTTT
TRBJ1-2	TRBV30	TRBD1	-	CAWSGDRRITYGYTF	TGTGCCTGGAGTGGGGACAGGCGAATCACCTATGGCTACACCTTC
TRBJ1-4	TRBV28	-	-	CASRPAGSSEKLFF	TGTGCCAGCAGGCCCGCCGGGTCGAGTGAAAAACTGTTTTTT
TRBJ2-1	TRBV5-6	-	-	CASVLQGAYNEQFF	TGTGCCAGCGTACTACAGGGAGCCTACAATGAGCAGTTCTTC
TRBJ2-1	TRBV18	TRBD2	-	CASSPLGGRAYNEQFF	TGTGCCAGCTCACCCCTGGGCGGGAGGGCCTACAATGAGCAGTTCTTC
TRBJ1-1	TRBV11-2	TRBD1	-	CASSTRQGMNTEAFF	TGTGCCAGCAGCACTCGACAGGGAATGAACACTGAAGCTTTCTTT
TRBJ2-7	TRBV19	TRBD1	-	CASSTQTGVPEQYF	TGTGCCAGTAGTACTCAAACAGGGGTCCCCGAGCAGTACTTC
TRBJ1-6	TRBV3-1/TRBV3-2	-	-	CASSQGQYNSPLHF	TGTGCCAGCAGCCAAGGGCAGTATAATTCACCCCTCCACTTT
TRBJ2-7	TRBV27	TRBD1	-	CASSLSGTASYEQYF	TGTGCCAGCAGTTTATCTGGGACAGCCTCCTACGAGCAGTACTTC
TRBJ2-1	TRBV6-4	TRBD2	-	CASRRLAGEGEQFF	TGTGCCAGCAGACGACTAGCGGGAGAGGGTGAGCAGTTCTTC
TRBJ1-2	TRBV6-5	TRBD1	-	CASSYRQGILGYTF	TGTGCCAGCAGTTATCGACAGGGCATCCTTGGCTACACCTTC
TRBJ1-5	TRBV6-2/TRBV6-3	-	-	CASSYSGRASNQPQHF	TGTGCCAGCAGTTACTCGGGCAGGGCAAGCAATCAGCCCCAGCATTTT
TRBJ1-1	TRBV6-5	-	-	CASRIHTGGTEAFF	TGTGCCAGCAGAATACACACGGGGGGCACTGAAGCTTTCTTT
TRBJ1-1	TRBV7-3	-	-	CASSPQGLTEAFF	TGTGCCAGCAGCCCCCAGGGCCTCACTGAAGCTTTCTTT
TRBJ2-3	TRBV4-1	TRBD2	-	CASSQVLAAGGSDTQYF	TGCGCCAGCAGCCAAGTATTGGCCGCGGGAGGCTCAGATACGCAGTATTTT
TRBJ2-1	TRBV27	TRBD2	-	CATRVRTLVGGSYNEQFF	TGTGCCACCAGGGTGCGGACCTTGGTGGGAGGGTCCTACAATGAGCAGTTCTTC
TRBJ2-1	TRBV5-4	-	-	CASSLDREPYNEQFF	TGTGCCAGCAGCTTGGATCGGGAGCCCTACAATGAGCAGTTCTTC
TRBJ1-4	TRBV7-2	-	once	CASSSAMGGATNEKLFF	TGTGCCAGCAGCTCGGCGATGGGCGGGGCAACTAATGAAAAACTGTTTTTT
TRBJ2-1	TRBV4-3	-	-	CASSRQTKDNEQFF	TGCGCCAGCAGCCGGCAGACTAAAGACAATGAGCAGTTCTTC
TRBJ2-1	TRBV30	TRBD2	-	CAWSVRRLAGGGSSYNEQFF	TGTGCCTGGAGTGTCCGCAGACTAGCGGGAGGAGGGAGCTCCTACAATGAGCAGTTCTTC
TRBJ2-5	TRBV7-3	TRBD2	-	CAHPRLAGLQETQYF	TGTGCCCATCCCCGCCTAGCGGGGCTACAAGAGACCCAGTACTTC
TRBJ1-1	TRBV19	-	-	CASSMGANTEAFF	TGTGCCAGTAGTATGGGGGCGAACACTGAAGCTTTCTTT
TRBJ2-1	TRBV23-1	-	-	CASSQSPGSSYNEQFF	TGCGCCAGCAGTCAATCGCCGGGGAGCTCCTACAATGAGCAGTTCTTC
TRBJ2-1	TRBV6-5	-	-	CASSYNRGYNEQFF	TGTGCCAGCAGTTACAATAGGGGCTACAATGAGCAGTTCTTC
TRBJ2-1	TRBV4-2	TRBD1	few	CASSQGTGGPNNEQFF	TGTGCCAGCAGCCAAGGGACAGGGGGGCCGAACAATGAGCAGTTCTTC
TRBJ2-5	TRBV12-3/TRBV12-4	-	-	CASSLGYQETQYF	TGTGCCAGCAGTTTGGGCTACCAAGAGACCCAGTACTTC
TRBJ1-2	TRBV24-1	-	few	CATSGAFGYTF	TGTGCCACCAGTGGGGCTTTTGGCTACACCTTC
TRBJ1-1	TRBV7-9	-	few	CASRDRVENTEAFF	TGTGCCAGCAGGGACAGAGTCGAGAACACTGAAGCTTTCTTT
TRBJ2-5	TRBV5-6	TRBD2	-	CASSFWASGSGGETQYF	TGTGCCAGCAGCTTCTGGGCTAGCGGGAGTGGTGGAGAGACCCAGTACTTC
TRBJ2-7	TRBV14	-	-	CASSQGRPFPSRGYEQYF	TGTGCCAGCAGCCAAGGCCGGCCCTTCCCTAGCCGGGGGTACGAGCAGTACTTC
TRBJ2-2	TRBV5-6	-	few	CASSSTGTRGTGELFF	TGTGCCAGCAGCTCCACCGGGACTCGGGGGACCGGGGAGCTGTTTTTT
TRBJ2-4	TRBV27	TRBD1	-	CASSQPQTGGKNIQYF	TGTGCCAGCAGTCAACCCCAGACAGGGGGCAAAAACATTCAGTACTTC
TRBJ1-3	TRBV30	-	-	CAWNAGISGNTIYF	TGTGCCTGGAACGCAGGGATCTCTGGAAACACCATATATTTT
TRBJ1-1	TRBV27	-	-	CASSLGGGTEAFF	TGTGCCAGCAGTTTAGGGGGGGGGACTGAAGCTTTCTTT
TRBJ2-1	TRBV7-9	-	-	CASSRWGGAAPYNEQFF	TGTGCCAGCAGCCGCTGGGGTGGGGCGGCCCCCTACAATGAGCAGTTCTTC
TRBJ2-3	TRBV12-3/TRBV12-4	-	-	CASSRDFTDTQYF	TGTGCCAGCAGCAGGGACTTCACAGATACGCAGTATTTT
TRBJ2-3	TRBV6-2/TRBV6-3	-	-	CASSYSEGTDTQYF	TGTGCCAGCAGTTACTCGGAGGGCACAGATACGCAGTATTTT
TRBJ2-5	TRBV6-2/TRBV6-3	-	-	CASSYSMGAPYQETQYF	TGTGCCAGCAGTTACTCGATGGGGGCACCTTACCAAGAGACCCAGTACTTC